This is a list of T cell receptor beta chains from one sample in a study of cytomegalovirus exposure and HLA in healthy donors. TCRdb's copy holds only in-frame clones and misses some; the assay was immunoSEQ multiplex PCR. The table has around 100,000 clones, around 70% seen once. Sample: PBMCs. These receptors originate from a man in his forties in good health and CMV-seropositive. Both conserved end residues are part of each CDR3. The D gene is left open where the match is weak. Some rows have no size entry. The others give once, few or many, or a class for an expanded clone.

d_call	v_call	clone_size	j_call	cdr3_nt	cdr3_aa
.	TRBV5-5	.	TRBJ2-7	TGTGCCAGCAGCCAAAATGCAGGGGGGCGGAACGAGCAGTACTTC	CASSQNAGGRNEQYF
.	TRBV7-9	once	TRBJ1-2	TGTGCCAGCAGCGAAGAGGCAAACTATGGCTACACCTTC	CASSEEANYGYTF
TRBD2	TRBV4-2	few	TRBJ2-5	TGTGCCAGCAGCCAAAACGGACTAGAGACAGAGACCCAGTACTTC	CASSQNGLETETQYF
.	TRBV20-1	few	TRBJ1-1	TGCAGTGCTAACGGACAGATTGAAGCTTTCTTT	CSANGQIEAFF
TRBD2	TRBV6-1	.	TRBJ2-5	TGTGCCAGCGGGCCCCGGGGGGGGACCAGGGAGACCCAGTACTTC	CASGPRGGTRETQYF
.	TRBV5-1	few	TRBJ2-4	TGCGCCAGCAGCTTAGGGGATGGCAAAAACATTCAGTACTTC	CASSLGDGKNIQYF
TRBD2	TRBV7-9	.	TRBJ2-1	TGTGCCAGCAGCTCGACAACTAGCGGCTTTAGCTCCTACAATGAGCAGTTCTTC	CASSSTTSGFSSYNEQFF
TRBD2	TRBV6-5	few	TRBJ2-5	TGTGCCAGCAGTTACTCTCTAGCGGGAGCCGGGGAGACCCAGTACTTC	CASSYSLAGAGETQYF
TRBD1	TRBV9	.	TRBJ1-2	TGTGCCAGCAGTCCAGGGACAGCTGACGGTGGCTATGGCTACACCTTC	CASSPGTADGGYGYTF
TRBD2	TRBV6-5	.	TRBJ2-1	TGTGCCAGCCACCTTGGCGGGAGCTCCTACAATGAGCAGTTCTTC	CASHLGGSSYNEQFF
TRBD1	TRBV6-6	.	TRBJ1-5	TGTGCCAGCACGGGACAGGGAGGCAATCAGCCCCAGCATTTT	CASTGQGGNQPQHF
.	TRBV15	.	TRBJ2-1	TGTGCCACCAGTGATCTGGGCGTCGGGGATGAGCAGTTCTTC	CATSDLGVGDEQFF
.	TRBV19	once	TRBJ1-1	TGTGCCAGTGGCGGGGCATCGAACACTGAAGCTTTCTTT	CASGGASNTEAFF
TRBD1	TRBV10-1	.	TRBJ2-6	TGCGCCAGCAGCTCAAACCGGGACAGGCCTTTCACGAGCTCTGGGGCCAACGTCCTGACTTTC	CASSSNRDRPFTSSGANVLTF
.	TRBV4-3	once	TRBJ2-7	TGCGCCAGCAGCCAAGATAGGACTAATTACTACGAGCAGTACTTC	CASSQDRTNYYEQYF
.	TRBV4-3	.	TRBJ1-2	TGCGCCAGCAGCCAGAGTAGGCAGGGAGGCTATGGCTACACCTTC	CASSQSRQGGYGYTF
.	TRBV2	.	TRBJ1-4	TGTGCCAGCAGCACGAGACAAGCAACTAATGAAAAACTGTTTTTT	CASSTRQATNEKLFF
.	TRBV28	few	TRBJ2-3	TGTGCCAGCAGTTCGGGAAACACAGATACGCAGTATTTT	CASSSGNTDTQYF
.	TRBV4-1	.	TRBJ1-2	TGCGCCAGCAGCCAAGAAAGCCGGGGGTGGCCCTCGCTTTATGGCTACACCTTC	CASSQESRGWPSLYGYTF
TRBD1	TRBV6-6	.	TRBJ2-7	TGTGCCAGCAGTTACTTGGGACAGGGGGTCGAGCAGTACTTC	CASSYLGQGVEQYF
TRBD2	TRBV19	.	TRBJ2-1	TGTGCCAGTAGTATTTCGCCTAGCGGGAGTTACAATGAGCAGTTCTTC	CASSISPSGSYNEQFF